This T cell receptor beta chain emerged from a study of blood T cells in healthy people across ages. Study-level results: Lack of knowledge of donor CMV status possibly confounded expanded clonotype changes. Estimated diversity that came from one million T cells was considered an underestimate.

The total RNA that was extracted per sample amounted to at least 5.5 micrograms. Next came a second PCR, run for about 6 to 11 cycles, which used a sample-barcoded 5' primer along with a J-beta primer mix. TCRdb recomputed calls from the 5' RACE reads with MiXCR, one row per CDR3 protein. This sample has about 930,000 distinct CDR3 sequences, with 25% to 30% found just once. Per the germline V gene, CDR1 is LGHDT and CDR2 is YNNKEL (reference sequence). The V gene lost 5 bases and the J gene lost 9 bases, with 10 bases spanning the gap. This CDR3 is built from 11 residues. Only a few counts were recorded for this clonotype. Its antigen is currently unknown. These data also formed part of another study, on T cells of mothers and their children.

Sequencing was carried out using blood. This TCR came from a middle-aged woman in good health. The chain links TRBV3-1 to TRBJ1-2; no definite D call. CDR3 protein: CASSYRSSYTF. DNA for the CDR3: TGTGCCAGCAGCTATAGATCTAGCTACACCTTC.